A selection of T cell receptor beta chains follows, all from one sample in a study of shared clonotypes between healthy human individuals. Sequenced by immunoSEQ multiplex PCR; TCRdb stores in-frame clones only, minus some. The sample has a few million clones, 90% to 97% seen once; the top ten hold less than 0.15%. Sequencing input: naive CD4+ T cells sorted from blood. Receptors were obtained from a man between 18 and 29 years old in good health. Both conserved end residues are part of each CDR3. A D gene is named only where the DNA matches it firmly. Rows may omit the clone size; those that give it use once, few, many or a size class.

NA	TRBJ1-2	TRBD1	TRBV28	CASSLLDRGSNYGYTF	TGTGCCAGCAGTTTACTGGACAGGGGGTCTAACTATGGCTACACCTTC
NA	TRBJ2-3	NA	TRBV6-6	CAAGDTQYF	TGTGCCGCGGGAGATACGCAGTATTTT
NA	TRBJ2-1	TRBD2	TRBV27	CASSLSPGAGGRAEQFF	TGTGCCAGCAGTTTATCGCCAGGAGCGGGGGGAAGGGCTGAGCAGTTCTTC
once	TRBJ2-1	TRBD2	TRBV6-4	CASSLLAGRHYNEQFF	TGTGCCAGCAGTTTACTAGCGGGGCGCCATTACAATGAGCAGTTCTTC
NA	TRBJ1-2	NA	TRBV30	CAWSVHGGYGYTF	TGTGCCTGGAGTGTACATGGCGGTTATGGCTACACCTTC
NA	TRBJ1-6	TRBD1	TRBV7-9	CASSVRDRGPLHF	TGTGCCAGCAGCGTCCGGGACAGGGGACCCCTCCACTTT
NA	TRBJ1-1	TRBD1	TRBV10-3	CATKTGDTEAFF	TGTGCCACCAAAACAGGGGACACTGAAGCTTTCTTT
NA	TRBJ1-5	NA	TRBV19	CASSPWDTQPQHF	TGTGCCAGTAGTCCATGGGACACCCAGCCCCAGCATTTT
NA	TRBJ1-5	TRBD1	TRBV10-3	CAISAGGIVGNQPQHF	TGTGCCATCAGTGCAGGGGGTATAGTGGGCAATCAGCCCCAGCATTTT
NA	TRBJ1-1	NA	TRBV19	CASSIVRQMNTEAFF	TGTGCCAGTAGTATAGTAAGGCAGATGAACACTGAAGCTTTCTTT
NA	TRBJ2-1	TRBD2	TRBV27	CASSERGGEQFF	TGTGCCAGCAGTGAGCGGGGCGGGGAGCAGTTCTTC
NA	TRBJ2-7	NA	TRBV5-1	CASSLESSVSYEQYF	TGCGCCAGCAGCTTGGAGTCTAGCGTCTCCTACGAGCAGTACTTC
NA	TRBJ1-4	NA	TRBV30	CAWSLLSEKLFF	TGTGCCTGGAGCCTACTATCAGAAAAACTGTTTTTT
NA	TRBJ2-7	TRBD1	TRBV7-2	CASSLDGTGWHEQYF	TGTGCCAGCAGCTTAGACGGGACAGGTTGGCACGAGCAGTACTTC
NA	TRBJ2-7	TRBD2	TRBV28	CASSRLAGPYEQYF	TGTGCCAGCAGTCGTCTAGCGGGACCCTACGAGCAGTACTTC
NA	TRBJ1-6	TRBD1	TRBV5-1	CASSLHEVAGGNSPLHF	TGCGCCAGCAGCTTACATGAGGTTGCAGGGGGTAATTCACCCCTCCACTTT
NA	TRBJ2-7	TRBD2	TRBV7-6	CASSKLAGGAYEQYF	TGTGCCAGCAGCAAACTAGCGGGAGGAGCCTACGAGCAGTACTTC
NA	TRBJ2-5	NA	TRBV5-1	CASSSPLFKGSETQYF	TGCGCCAGCAGCTCCCCCCTTTTTAAAGGCTCAGAGACCCAGTACTTC
NA	TRBJ2-5	TRBD2	TRBV5-4	CASSSTSGSKETQYF	TGTGCCAGCAGTTCGACTAGCGGATCAAAGGAGACCCAGTACTTC
NA	TRBJ2-1	NA	TRBV27	CASRSVTGISSYNEQFF	TGTGCCAGCAGGAGCGTTACAGGGATCAGCTCCTACAATGAGCAGTTCTTC
NA	TRBJ2-2	TRBD1	TRBV7-6	CASSYPGQDLTGELFF	TGTGCCAGCAGCTACCCGGGACAGGATCTCACCGGGGAGCTGTTTTTT
NA	TRBJ2-2	NA	TRBV6-4	CASSLGENTGELFF	TGTGCCAGCAGCTTAGGGGAGAACACCGGGGAGCTGTTTTTT
once	TRBJ2-7	NA	TRBV30	CAWIAGSVGEQYF	TGTGCCTGGATTGCGGGGTCCGTGGGTGAGCAGTACTTC
NA	TRBJ2-7	TRBD2	TRBV11-3	CASSLEAGGDHEQYF	TGTGCCAGCAGCTTAGAGGCGGGAGGGGACCACGAGCAGTACTTC
NA	TRBJ2-6	NA	TRBV28	CATAGSVGANVLTF	TGTGCCACCGCCGGTTCGGTTGGGGCCAACGTCCTGACTTTC
NA	TRBJ2-5	NA	TRBV18	CASSPPSAGETQYF	TGTGCCAGCTCACCACCGAGTGCCGGGGAGACCCAGTACTTC
NA	TRBJ2-5	NA	TRBV5-1	CASSLGNLAGALQETQYF	TGCGCCAGCAGCCTGGGCAATTTGGCAGGGGCCCTCCAAGAGACCCAGTACTTC
NA	TRBJ1-2	TRBD1	TRBV2	CASSQIRTGGYYGYTF	TGTGCCAGCAGCCAAATACGCACAGGGGGATACTATGGCTACACCTTC
NA	TRBJ2-6	NA	TRBV27	CASSSLGQGANVLTF	TGTGCCAGCAGTTCACTCGGACAGGGGGCCAACGTCCTGACTTTC
NA	TRBJ2-1	NA	TRBV25-1	CASSEANYNEQFF	TGTGCCAGCAGTGAGGCTAACTACAATGAGCAGTTCTTC
NA	TRBJ1-2	NA	TRBV19	CASSDVSGRPSSGYTF	TGTGCCAGTAGCGACGTGAGTGGCAGGCCCTCGAGCGGCTACACCTTC
NA	TRBJ2-1	TRBD2	TRBV7-8	CASSFKLAGVGEQFF	TGTGCCAGCAGCTTTAAACTAGCGGGAGTCGGGGAGCAGTTCTTC
NA	TRBJ1-2	TRBD1	TRBV5-1	CASSSTGYPTIYGYTF	TGCGCCAGCAGCTCGACAGGGTATCCGACAATCTATGGCTACACCTTC
once	TRBJ1-2	NA	TRBV5-8	CASSQDSTMDYTF	TGTGCCAGCAGCCAGGACAGCACTATGGACTACACCTTC
NA	TRBJ1-5	TRBD1	TRBV19	CASSKWTGAASGSNQPQHF	TGTGCCAGTAGTAAATGGACAGGGGCCGCCTCTGGGAGCAATCAGCCCCAGCATTTT
NA	TRBJ1-2	NA	TRBV5-4	CASSEGVYYGYTF	TGTGCCAGCAGCGAGGGGGTTTATTATGGCTACACCTTC
NA	TRBJ2-2	NA	TRBV27	CASSSSFAGELFF	TGTGCCAGCAGTTCCTCGTTCGCCGGGGAGCTGTTTTTT
NA	TRBJ2-1	NA	TRBV10-1	CASSARDSYNEQFF	TGCGCCAGCAGTGCGAGGGACTCCTACAATGAGCAGTTCTTC
NA	TRBJ1-2	TRBD1	TRBV28	CASGDSINYGYTF	TGTGCCAGCGGGGACAGCATAAACTATGGCTACACCTTC
NA	TRBJ1-2	NA	TRBV21-1	CASSKPLRQEINYGYTF	TGTGCCAGCAGCAAGCCCTTAAGACAGGAAATTAACTATGGCTACACCTTC
NA	TRBJ1-1	NA	TRBV7-9	CASSLERGGLNTEAFF	TGTGCCAGCAGCTTAGAGCGGGGGGGATTGAACACTGAAGCTTTCTTT
NA	TRBJ2-7	NA	TRBV18	CASSPMAGDYEQYF	TGTGCCAGCTCACCAATGGCAGGTGACTACGAGCAGTACTTC
NA	TRBJ2-7	NA	TRBV5-1	CASSLDQPYEQYF	TGCGCCAGCAGCTTGGACCAACCATACGAGCAGTACTTC
once	TRBJ1-3	NA	TRBV7-8	CASSSSGSSGTIYF	TGTGCCAGCAGCTCCTCGGGCTCCAGTGGGACCATATATTTT